These 29 T cell receptor beta chains came from one sample sequenced in a study of OX40 agonist ivuxolimab in advanced cancers. Library prep was done by the immunoSEQ multiplex PCR assay. What TCRdb holds here is the immuneACCESS table cut down to in-frame rearrangements. Part of the clones is not present; checked against another copy, under half of the missing clones reflect an unresolved V gene, and the others are unexplained. The table for this sample lists under 150,000 clones; approximately 92% of them were counted only once. The ten most abundant clones make up 0.5% to 0.7% of the sample. Specimen: CD4+ or CD8+ T cells sorted from blood, collected in a trial of the OX40 agonist ivuxolimab. These receptors were obtained from an adult with an advanced solid tumor such as melanoma, head and neck, liver or kidney cancer.

J is TRBJ1-2 and V is TRBV9; 9 bases fit TRBD1. Germline V gives CDR1 SGDLS, CDR2 YYNGEE. V lost 0 bases, J lost 5 bases, and 2 bases stayed unmatched. CDR3 length equals 14 residues. The CDR3 bases are TGTGCCAGCAGCGTAGATGGGACAGGGTATGGCTACACCTTC. This translates into CASSVDGTGYGYTF.

This clone was seen only once. As DNA, the CDR3 is TGTGCCAGCAGTGACTCGGGACCGATTACCTCCTACGAGCAGTACTTC. The encoded protein is CASSDSGPITSYEQYF. The V call is TRBV21-1, the J call TRBJ2-7. TRBV21-1 is deemed a pseudogene. The CDR3 is 16 residues long.

The chain joins TRBV4-2 to TRBJ2-1; 12 bases are shared with TRBD2. CDR3 size: 13 residues. V shed 0 bases, J shed 15 bases, and the junction held 3 bases outside the gene matches. The germline V gene encodes CDR1 LGHNA and CDR2 YNFKEQ. CDR3 coding DNA: TGTGCCAGCAGCCAAGAAGGACTAGCGGGGAGGTTCTTC. It specifies CASSQEGLAGRFF.

The chain uses TRBV7-9 and TRBJ2-3; D gene uncertain. V was pared by 7 bases and J by 0 bases, with 8 bases between. Germline V CDR1 and CDR2: SEHNR, FQNEAQ (reference sequence). The length of the CDR3 is 13 residues. The CDR3 region is CASNRPSTDTQYF. Here the CDR3 DNA reads TGTGCCAGCAACCGACCGAGCACAGATACGCAGTATTTT.

V usage is TRBV12-2 and J usage is TRBJ2-2; the table assigns TRBD2, which was not confirmed against the DNA. TRBV12-2 is classified as a pseudogene. The CDR3 has 15 residues. CDR3 residues: CASRFGGANTGELFF. In DNA, the CDR3 is TGTGCAAGTCGCTTCGGGGGGGCGAACACCGGGGAGCTGTTTTTT.

The V and J genes are TRBV9 and TRBJ1-3; no clear D. Germline assignment: CDR1 SGDLS and CDR2 YYNGEE. Trimming shortened V by 5 bases and J by 3 bases, and 12 bases separated the two germline ends. The CDR3 has 14 residues. Here the CDR3 reads CASRGEEGGNTIYF. CDR3 in DNA: TGTGCCAGCAGGGGAGAAGAGGGTGGAAACACCATATATTTT.

The V call is TRBV7-3, the J call TRBJ2-3; 9 bases line up with TRBD2. With 5 bases clipped from V and 3 bases from J, the junction kept 6 bases outside the gene matches. Germline V gene lookup returns CDR1 SGHTA and CDR2 FQGTGA. The CDR3 is made up of 15 amino acids. CDR3 protein: CASSARTSATDTQYF. The DNA of the CDR3 is TGTGCCAGCAGCGCCCGGACTAGCGCGACAGATACGCAGTATTTT.

The rearrangement joins TRBV19 to TRBJ1-2, with D perhaps TRBD1 (6 bases). The V end was cut by 5 bases, the J end by 4 bases, with 14 bases between. Germline CDR1 LNHDA, CDR2 SQIVND (reference sequence). The CDR3 length is 14 residues. The CDR3 reads CASSSTGALYGYTF. The DNA of the CDR3 is TGTGCCAGTAGTTCGACAGGAGCCCTCTATGGCTACACCTTC.

This chain joins TRBV28 and TRBJ2-3, with 8 bases aligning to TRBD2. The CDR3 sequence is 13 residues long. V shed 9 bases, J shed 1 base, and the junction held 3 bases outside the gene matches. Germline CDR1 and CDR2: MDHEN and SYDVKM. CDR3 nucleotides: TGTGCCAGTCATAGCGGGGGCACAGATACGCAGTATTTT. This translates into CASHSGGTDTQYF.

This rearrangement joins TRBV19 to TRBJ2-5; 12 bases map to TRBD1. The CDR3 is 14 amino acids. In germline, CDR1 is LNHDA, CDR2 SQIVND (reference sequence). Unmatched junction bases numbered 5, after V lost 7 bases and J lost 5 bases. DNA of the CDR3: TGTGCCAGTACCGGGACAGGGGGCCGGGAGACCCAGTACTTC. Translating gives CASTGTGGRETQYF.

This clone has only a few counts. The chain has TRBV4-2 and TRBJ2-7, with D unresolved. The CDR3 is 14 residues long. Germline CDR1 LGHNA, CDR2 YNFKEQ. Trimming took off 0 bases at V and 2 bases at J, with 8 bases between the two ends. The CDR3, as DNA: TGTGCCAGCAGCCAAGATCTAGGACCCTACGAGCAGTACTTC. Translation: CASSQDLGPYEQYF.

The chain is built from TRBV12-5 and TRBJ1-6, with D maybe TRBD1 (6 bases). V was pared by 2 bases and J by 8 bases, with 16 bases between. The CDR3 runs to 16 residues. Germline V gives CDR1 LGHNT, CDR2 FRNRAP. CDR3 amino acids: CASGLPRTAFHSPLHF. CDR3 in DNA: TGTGCTAGTGGTTTGCCTCGGACAGCCTTCCATTCACCCCTCCACTTT.

The rearrangement links TRBV19 to TRBJ1-2; 7 bases are a match to TRBD1. The V gene's germline CDR1 is LNHDA and CDR2 SQIVND (reference sequence). The junction had 8 bases not matched to a gene; V was cut back by 6 bases and J by 7 bases. The CDR3 covers 13 residues. This CDR3 reads CASREQGNGGYTF. DNA of the CDR3: TGTGCCAGTAGAGAACAGGGGAACGGTGGCTACACCTTC.

The chain is built from TRBV11-2 and TRBJ2-1; a possible D gene is TRBD2 (7 bases). The V and J ends lost 3 bases and 1 base respectively, with 13 bases between them. CDR1 is SGHAT, CDR2 FQNNGV, per germline. The CDR3 has 16 residues. In DNA, the CDR3 is TGTGCCAGCAGCTTTCGGCGGGGGCCGTCCTACAATGAGCAGTTCTTC. It translates to CASSFRRGPSYNEQFF.

V gene TRBV4-3 combines with J gene TRBJ1-2; 7 nucleotides align to TRBD1. V was pared by 3 bases and J by 3 bases, with 7 bases of the junction left unmatched. The CDR3 runs 15 residues. Germline assignment: CDR1 LGHNA and CDR2 YSLEER. DNA of the CDR3: TGCGCCAGCAGCCACCATCAGGGGGGAGACTATGGCTACACCTTC. Protein product: CASSHHQGGDYGYTF.

This clone has just one count. The V and J genes are TRBV11-2 and TRBJ2-5; 7 bases align to TRBD2. This CDR3 is built from 15 residues. V dropped 4 bases and J dropped 4; count of bases not matched to a gene: 9. Germline V CDR1 and CDR2: SGHAT, FQNNGV. CDR3 sequence (DNA): TGTGCCAGCAGCTCGGCGGGGGTAACGGGAGAGACCCAGTACTTC. This sequence encodes CASSSAGVTGETQYF. The full variable domain, completed using reference TRBV11-2 and TRBJ2-5, is EAGVAQSPRYKIIEKRQSVAFWCNPISGHATLYWYQQILGQGPKLLIQFQNNGVVDDSQLPKDRFSAERLKGVDSTLKIQPAKLEDSAVYLCASSSAGVTGETQYFGPGTRLLVL.

V and J are TRBV2 and TRBJ1-4; D remains ambiguous. This CDR3 comprises 16 residues. Per germline, CDR1 SNHLY and CDR2 FYNNEI. V lost 4 bases and J 0 bases, leaving 12 bases between the germline ends. The chain's CDR3 is CASSVSQVATNEKLFF. CDR3 DNA: TGTGCCAGCAGTGTTAGTCAGGTCGCAACTAATGAAAAACTGTTTTTT.

The chain uses TRBV28 and TRBJ2-7; D possibly corresponds to TRBD1 (5 bases). V lost 4 bases, J lost 2 bases, and 9 bases lay in between. CDR3 length: 13 amino acids. Germline V lookup: CDR1 MDHEN, CDR2 SYDVKM. In nucleotides, the CDR3 is TGTGCCAGCAGTTCCCCGGACACCTACGAGCAGTACTTC. It translates to CASSSPDTYEQYF.

V is TRBV5-1 and J is TRBJ1-4; D unresolved. V lost 1 base to trimming and J lost 1 base, with 5 bases between them. Germline loops: CDR1 SGHRS, CDR2 YFSETQ. CDR3 size: 14 residues. CDR3 in amino acids: CASSLRETNEKLFF. CDR3 sequence (DNA): TGCGCCAGCAGCTTGAGGGAAACTAATGAAAAACTGTTTTTT.

The chain couples TRBV4-2 to TRBJ2-3; 10 bases are a match to TRBD2. The V segment lost 3 bases and the J segment 2 bases; nucleotides outside the gene matches: 11. The CDR3 has 18 amino acids. In germline, CDR1 is LGHNA, CDR2 YNFKEQ. As DNA, the CDR3 is TGTGCCAGCAGCCACCCGCTGGTAGCGGGGGGTACCACAGATACGCAGTATTTT. This gives the protein CASSHPLVAGGTTDTQYF.

J is TRBJ1-6 and V is TRBV7-2, with 9 positions matching TRBD1. Germline loops: CDR1 SGHTA, CDR2 FQGNSA. The CDR3 is 14 residues long. V gave up 5 bases and J gave up 10 bases; unmatched junction bases: 6. CDR3 residues: CASSPGTGRSPLHF. The CDR3 bases are TGTGCCAGCAGCCCGGGGACAGGGCGATCACCCCTCCACTTT.

The CDR3: CASSFQGQETQYF. The CDR3 DNA is TGTGCCAGCAGCTTCCAGGGGCAAGAGACCCAGTACTTC. This chain connects TRBV7-2 to TRBJ2-5, with D perhaps TRBD1 (6 bases). Per the germline V gene, CDR1 is SGHTA and CDR2 is FQGNSA. V shed 3 bases and J shed 2 bases, with 7 bases lying between them. This CDR3 has 13 amino acids.

The chain has TRBV7-9 and TRBJ1-3; D is perhaps TRBD1 (5 bases). The CDR3 covers 17 residues. Trimming pared 6 bases from V and 1 base from J, leaving 19 bases between. Per the germline V gene, CDR1 is SEHNR and CDR2 is FQNEAQ (reference sequence). The CDR3 here is CASRAHLGGLSGNTIYF. The CDR3 nucleotides read TGTGCCAGCAGGGCCCACCTTGGGGGGTTATCTGGAAACACCATATATTTT.

This clone was seen only once. The rearrangement uses TRBV18 and TRBJ1-6, with TRBD1 matching over 7 bases. In germline, CDR1 is KGHSH, CDR2 LQKENI. V lost 5 bases, J lost 8 bases, and 9 bases stayed unmatched. The CDR3 runs 15 residues. In nucleotides, the CDR3 is TGTGCCAGCTCAGAATTACAGGGGTCAGATTCACCCCTCCACTTT. Its protein product is CASSELQGSDSPLHF.

This clone was observed a handful of times. V and J are TRBV5-1 and TRBJ2-2; D tentatively fits TRBD1 or TRBD2 (7 bases each). The CDR3 contains 14 residues. Trimming took off 3 bases at V and 5 bases at J, with 11 bases between the two ends. Germline CDR1 is SGHRS and CDR2 is YFSETQ. In DNA, the CDR3 is TGCGCCAGCAGCTCCCAGGGGGGGACCGGGGAGCTGTTTTTT. This codes for CASSSQGGTGELFF.

This chain uses TRBV29-1 with TRBJ1-2; unclear D gene. The CDR3 has 12 amino acids. Trimming removed 5 bases from V and 3 bases from J, with 10 bases in between. CDR1 is SQVTM, CDR2 ANQGSEA, per germline. Here the CDR3 DNA reads TGCAGCGTTTCGCACGGGGACTATGGCTACACCTTC. Protein sequence: CSVSHGDYGYTF.

This chain uses TRBV5-1 with TRBJ1-2; D is ambiguous. V was clipped by 3 bases and J by 6 bases, with 12 bases between them. Germline values: CDR1 SGHRS, CDR2 YFSETQ. This CDR3 has 13 amino acids. CDR3 amino acids: CASSSGLSNGYTF. DNA of the CDR3: TGCGCCAGCAGCTCCGGCCTATCGAATGGCTACACCTTC.

This rearrangement joins TRBV5-1 to TRBJ2-1; D uncertain. The CDR3 consists of 15 residues. Germline V lookup: CDR1 SGHRS, CDR2 YFSETQ. The V end lost 6 bases, the J end lost 8 bases, and 21 bases lay between the germline ends. The CDR3 is CASKRMGLSTDEQFF. CDR3 coding DNA: TGCGCCAGCAAACGTATGGGTCTGTCTACGGATGAGCAGTTCTTC.

The chain joins TRBV5-1 to TRBJ1-1, with 7 positions matching TRBD1. The CDR3 is made up of 14 amino acids. The germline V gene has CDR1 SGHRS and CDR2 YFSETQ. V trimming: 3 bases; J trimming: 1 base; junction bases outside the gene matches: 3. Here the CDR3 reads CASSSGQPNTEAFF. In nucleotides, the CDR3 is TGCGCCAGCAGCTCGGGACAGCCGAACACTGAAGCTTTCTTT.